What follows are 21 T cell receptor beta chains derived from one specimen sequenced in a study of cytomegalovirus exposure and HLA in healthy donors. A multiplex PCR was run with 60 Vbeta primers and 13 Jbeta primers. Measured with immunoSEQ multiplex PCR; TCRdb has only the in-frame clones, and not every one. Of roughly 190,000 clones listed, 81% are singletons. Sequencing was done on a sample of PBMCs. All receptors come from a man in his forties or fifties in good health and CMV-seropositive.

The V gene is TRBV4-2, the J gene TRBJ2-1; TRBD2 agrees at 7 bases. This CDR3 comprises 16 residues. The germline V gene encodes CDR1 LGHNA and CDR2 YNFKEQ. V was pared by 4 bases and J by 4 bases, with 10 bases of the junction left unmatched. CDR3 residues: CASSPGGSGEYNEQFF. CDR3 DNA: TGTGCCAGCAGCCCGGGCGGCAGCGGGGAATACAATGAGCAGTTCTTC.

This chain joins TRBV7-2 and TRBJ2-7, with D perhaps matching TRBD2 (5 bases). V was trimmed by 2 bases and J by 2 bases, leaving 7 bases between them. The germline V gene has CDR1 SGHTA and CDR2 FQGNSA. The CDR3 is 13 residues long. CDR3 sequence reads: CASSLTRPYEQYF. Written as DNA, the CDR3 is TGTGCCAGCAGCTTAACTAGACCCTACGAGCAGTACTTC.

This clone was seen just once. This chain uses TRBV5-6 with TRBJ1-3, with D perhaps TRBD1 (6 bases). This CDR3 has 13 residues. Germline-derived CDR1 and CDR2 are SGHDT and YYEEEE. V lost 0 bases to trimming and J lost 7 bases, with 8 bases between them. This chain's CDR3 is CASSLGTGNTIYF. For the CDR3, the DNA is TGTGCCAGCAGCTTGGGAACAGGGAACACCATATATTTT.

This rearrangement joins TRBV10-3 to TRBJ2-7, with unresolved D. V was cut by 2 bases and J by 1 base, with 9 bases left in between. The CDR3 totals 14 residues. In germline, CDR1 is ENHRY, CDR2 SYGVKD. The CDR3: CAISEGRSSYEQYF. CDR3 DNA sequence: TGTGCCATCAGTGAGGGCAGGTCTTCCTACGAGCAGTACTTC.

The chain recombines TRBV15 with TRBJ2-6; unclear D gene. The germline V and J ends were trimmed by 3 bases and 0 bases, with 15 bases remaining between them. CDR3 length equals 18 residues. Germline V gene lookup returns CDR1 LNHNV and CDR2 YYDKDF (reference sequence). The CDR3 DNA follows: TGTGCCACCAGCAGGACGGGTCTATCTTCCTCTGGGGCCAACGTCCTGACTTTC. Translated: CATSRTGLSSSGANVLTF.

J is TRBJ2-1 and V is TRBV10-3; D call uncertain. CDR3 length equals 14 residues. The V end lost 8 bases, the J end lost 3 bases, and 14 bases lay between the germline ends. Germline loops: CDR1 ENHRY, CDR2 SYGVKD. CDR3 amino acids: CAIRKQDIYNEQFF. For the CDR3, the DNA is TGTGCCATCCGTAAGCAAGACATCTACAATGAGCAGTTCTTC.

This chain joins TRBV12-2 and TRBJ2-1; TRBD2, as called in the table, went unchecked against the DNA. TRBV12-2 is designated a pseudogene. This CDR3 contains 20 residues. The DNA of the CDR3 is TGTGCAAGTCGCTTAGCGGGAGGACTAGCGGGGGGGCAGACCTACAATGAGCAGTTCTTC. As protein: CASRLAGGLAGGQTYNEQFF.

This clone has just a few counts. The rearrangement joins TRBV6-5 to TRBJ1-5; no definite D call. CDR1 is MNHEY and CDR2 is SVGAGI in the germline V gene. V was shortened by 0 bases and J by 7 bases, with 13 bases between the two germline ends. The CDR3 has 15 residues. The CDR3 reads CASSYSGITRQPQHF. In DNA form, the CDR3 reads TGTGCCAGCAGTTACTCGGGGATAACTAGGCAGCCCCAGCATTTT.

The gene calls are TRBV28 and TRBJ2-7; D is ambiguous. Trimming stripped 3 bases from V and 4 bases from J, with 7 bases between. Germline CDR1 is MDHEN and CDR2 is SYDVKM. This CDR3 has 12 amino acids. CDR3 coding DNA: TGTGCCAGCAGTTTGATCAGATACGAGCAGTACTTC. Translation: CASSLIRYEQYF.

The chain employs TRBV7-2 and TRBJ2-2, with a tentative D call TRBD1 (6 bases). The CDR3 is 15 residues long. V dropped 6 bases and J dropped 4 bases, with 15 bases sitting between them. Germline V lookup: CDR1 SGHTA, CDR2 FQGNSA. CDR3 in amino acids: CASRATGILTGELFF. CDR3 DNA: TGTGCCAGCAGGGCAACAGGGATCCTCACCGGGGAGCTGTTTTTT.

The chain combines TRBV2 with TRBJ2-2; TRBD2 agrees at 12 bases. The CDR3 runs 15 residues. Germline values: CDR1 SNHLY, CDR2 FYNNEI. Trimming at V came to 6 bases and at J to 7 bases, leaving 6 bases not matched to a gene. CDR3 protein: CASRASGRGGGELFF. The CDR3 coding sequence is TGTGCCAGCAGGGCTAGCGGGAGGGGCGGCGGGGAGCTGTTTTTT. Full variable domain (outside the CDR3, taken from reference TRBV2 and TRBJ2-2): EPEVTQTPSHQVTQMGQEVILRCVPISNHLYFYWYRQILGQKVEFLVSFYNNEISEKSEIFDDQFSVERPDGSNFTLKIRSTKLEDSAMYFCASRASGRGGGELFFGEGSRLTVL.

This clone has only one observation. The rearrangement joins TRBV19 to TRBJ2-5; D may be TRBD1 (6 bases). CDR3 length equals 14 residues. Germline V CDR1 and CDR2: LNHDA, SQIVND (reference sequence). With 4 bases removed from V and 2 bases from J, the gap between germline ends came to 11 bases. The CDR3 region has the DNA TGTGCCAGTAGTACCCGCGGACAGCAAGAGACCCAGTACTTC. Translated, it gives CASSTRGQQETQYF. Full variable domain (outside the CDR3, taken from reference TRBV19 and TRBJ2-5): DGGITQSPKYLFRKEGQNVTLSCEQNLNHDAMYWYRQDPGQGLRLIYYSQIVNDFQKGDIAEGYSVSREKKESFPLTVTSAQKNPTAFYLCASSTRGQQETQYFGPGTRLLVL.

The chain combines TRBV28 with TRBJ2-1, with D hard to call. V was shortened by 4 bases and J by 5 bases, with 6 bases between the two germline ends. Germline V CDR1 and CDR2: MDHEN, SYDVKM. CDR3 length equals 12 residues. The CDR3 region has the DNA TGTGCCAGCAGTTCACAAAACAATGAGCAGTTCTTC. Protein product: CASSSQNNEQFF.

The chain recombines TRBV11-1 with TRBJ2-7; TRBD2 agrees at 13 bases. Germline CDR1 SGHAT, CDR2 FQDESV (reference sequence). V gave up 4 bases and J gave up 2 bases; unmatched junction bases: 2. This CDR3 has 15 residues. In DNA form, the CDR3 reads TGTGCCAGCAGCTCCGGGACTAGCGGGGCCTACGAGCAGTACTTC. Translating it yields CASSSGTSGAYEQYF.

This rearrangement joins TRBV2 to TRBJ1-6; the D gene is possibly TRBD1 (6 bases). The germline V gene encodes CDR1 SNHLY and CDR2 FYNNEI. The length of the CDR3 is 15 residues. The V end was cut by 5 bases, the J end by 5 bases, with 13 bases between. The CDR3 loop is CASSFRGADNSPLHF. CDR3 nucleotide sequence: TGTGCCAGCAGTTTCAGGGGTGCGGATAATTCACCCCTCCACTTT.

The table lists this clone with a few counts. For the CDR3, the DNA is TGTGCCAGCAGCTTGGGGGGGACAGGGGGCCAAGAGACCCAGTACTTC. This translates into CASSLGGTGGQETQYF. The chain couples TRBV5-6 to TRBJ2-5; 11 bases fit TRBD1. Per germline, CDR1 SGHDT and CDR2 YYEEEE. The CDR3 runs 16 residues. The trim removed 0 bases at V and 1 base at J, leaving 2 bases unmatched.

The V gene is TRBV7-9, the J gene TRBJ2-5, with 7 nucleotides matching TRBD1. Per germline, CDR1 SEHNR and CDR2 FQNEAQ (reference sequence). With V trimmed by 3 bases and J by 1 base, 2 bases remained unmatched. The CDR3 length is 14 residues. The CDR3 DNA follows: TGTGCCAGCAGCTTCCGGACAGGCCAAGAGACCCAGTACTTC. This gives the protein CASSFRTGQETQYF.

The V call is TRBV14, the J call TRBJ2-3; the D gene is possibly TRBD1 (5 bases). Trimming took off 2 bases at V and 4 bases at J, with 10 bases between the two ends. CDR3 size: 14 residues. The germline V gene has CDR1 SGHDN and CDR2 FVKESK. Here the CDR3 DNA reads TGTGCCAGCAGCCAACTCACGACAGCAGATACGCAGTATTTT. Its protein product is CASSQLTTADTQYF.

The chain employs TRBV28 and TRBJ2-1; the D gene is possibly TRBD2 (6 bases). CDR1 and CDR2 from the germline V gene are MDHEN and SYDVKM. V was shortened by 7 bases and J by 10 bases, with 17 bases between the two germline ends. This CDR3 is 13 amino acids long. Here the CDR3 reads CASNLGTPEEQFF. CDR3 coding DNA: TGTGCCAGCAACCTCGGGACTCCCGAGGAGCAGTTCTTC.

The chain's CDR3 is CASSPGAGGWDTIYF. CDR3 DNA: TGTGCCAGCAGCCCCGGGGCAGGGGGCTGGGACACCATATATTTT. This sequence joins TRBV9 and TRBJ1-3; 8 bases line up with TRBD1. The CDR3 has 15 residues. CDR1 is SGDLS and CDR2 is YYNGEE in the germline V gene. V lost 4 bases, J lost 8 bases, and 11 bases stayed unmatched. The full variable domain, with the rest looked up from reference TRBV9 and TRBJ1-3, is DSGVTQTPKHLITATGQRVTLRCSPRSGDLSVYWYQQSLDQGLQFLIQYYNGEERAKGNILERFSAQQFPDLHSELNLSSLELGDSALYFCASSPGAGGWDTIYFGEGSWLTVV.

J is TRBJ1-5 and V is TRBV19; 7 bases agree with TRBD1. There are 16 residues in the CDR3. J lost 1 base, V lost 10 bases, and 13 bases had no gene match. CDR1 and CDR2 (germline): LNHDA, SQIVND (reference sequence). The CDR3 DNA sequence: TGTGCCACGAAAGACAGGGCCTTCGGGAGCAATCAGCCCCAGCATTTT. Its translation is CATKDRAFGSNQPQHF.